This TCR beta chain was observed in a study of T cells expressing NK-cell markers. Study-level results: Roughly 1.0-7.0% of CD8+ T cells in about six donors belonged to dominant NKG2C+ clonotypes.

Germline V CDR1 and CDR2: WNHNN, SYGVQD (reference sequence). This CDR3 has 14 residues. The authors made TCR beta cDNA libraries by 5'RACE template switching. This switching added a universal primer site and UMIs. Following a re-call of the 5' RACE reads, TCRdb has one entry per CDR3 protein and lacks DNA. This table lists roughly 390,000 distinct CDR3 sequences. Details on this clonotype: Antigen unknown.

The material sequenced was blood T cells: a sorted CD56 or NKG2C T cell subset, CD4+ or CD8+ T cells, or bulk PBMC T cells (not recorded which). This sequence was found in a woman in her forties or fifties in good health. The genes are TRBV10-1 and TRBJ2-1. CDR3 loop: CATSVARTYNEQFF.